The table lists the clone carrying this T cell receptor (beta chain) with a count of one. Original processing notes: It was from reference gene primer amplification that nucleated cell counts were estimated. Profiled with immunoSEQ multiplex PCR; TCRdb holds only in-frame clones, not every one. That table supplies the V and J calls and clone size; D and trimming were determined from the DNA. Altogether about 220,000 clones are present, about 79% being singletons, with the ten largest covering about 1.3%. The data are from a study of blood T cell repertoires in COVID-19. Across the whole study: There were acute and convalescent COVID-19 samples, and they came from the United States, Italy and Spain.

Enrollees, roughly 18 to 89 years old, lived in 24 US areas. Clinical history as reported by participants underpinned cohort assignment. V lost 3 bases, J lost 5 bases, and 8 bases lay in between. The CDR3 consists of 13 residues. Germline values: CDR1 MNHEY, CDR2 SVGAGI. This receptor was obtained from a woman in her forties with acute COVID-19. Sequenced sample: PBMCs or T cells enriched from blood (not recorded which). The chain employs TRBV6-5 and TRBJ2-1; D unclear. The CDR3 spells CASSYSKNNEQFF. The CDR3 coding sequence is TGTGCCAGCAGTTATAGCAAAAACAATGAGCAGTTCTTC.